A single sample is the source of the 30 T cell receptor beta chains below, sequenced in a study of control samples from healthy donors and cancer patients. Profiled with immunoSEQ multiplex PCR; TCRdb holds only in-frame clones, not every one. Of roughly 170,000 clones in the sample, approximately 92% were seen once. The specimen sequenced was blood. These TCRs come from a man younger than 35 in good health.

The chain carries TRBV10-3 and TRBJ1-1; 9 bases align to TRBD1. V was clipped by 6 bases and J by 4 bases; unmatched bases: 6. The CDR3 totals 14 residues. Looked up from germline, CDR1 is ENHRY and CDR2 is SYGVKD. As DNA, the CDR3 is TGTGCCATCAGCCAGGGGGACAGGGTCACTGAAGCTTTCTTT. This gives the protein CAISQGDRVTEAFF.

This sequence joins TRBV13 and TRBJ1-1; D ambiguous. Trimming removed 4 bases at V and 1 base at J, with 7 bases between. Germline V gene lookup returns CDR1 PRHDT and CDR2 FYEKMQ (reference sequence). This CDR3 comprises 13 residues. The CDR3 bases are TGTGCCAGCAGCTCCGACTGGAACACTGAAGCTTTCTTT. This codes for CASSSDWNTEAFF.

V gene TRBV27 combines with J gene TRBJ1-2; TRBD1 aligns across 8 bases. CDR1 and CDR2 from the germline V gene are MNHEY and SMNVEV (reference sequence). The CDR3 is made up of 14 amino acids. The junction had 8 bases not matched to a gene; V was cut back by 6 bases and J by 5 bases. The CDR3: CASSGQGNFYGYTF. DNA of the CDR3: TGTGCCAGCAGCGGACAGGGCAATTTTTATGGCTACACCTTC.

This chain connects TRBV4-1 to TRBJ2-1; tentatively, D is TRBD2 (5 bases). This CDR3 is built from 14 residues. The ends were cut back, 1 base at V and 6 bases at J, with 10 bases in the middle. Germline values: CDR1 MGHRA, CDR2 YSYEKL. The CDR3 bases are TGCGCCAGCAGCCAAGGATCAGGACTCAATGAGCAGTTCTTC. Translation: CASSQGSGLNEQFF.

The rearrangement links TRBV15 to TRBJ1-5; no reliable D call. V was cut by 0 bases and J by 7 bases, with 10 bases left in between. The CDR3 runs to 14 residues. Germline V gives CDR1 LNHNV, CDR2 YYDKDF (reference sequence). The CDR3 spells CATSRDSWGQPQHF. CDR3 coding DNA: TGTGCCACCAGCAGAGACTCCTGGGGACAGCCCCAGCATTTT. The full variable domain, in which reference TRBV15 and TRBJ1-5 provide the parts outside the CDR3, is DAMVIQNPRYQVTQFGKPVTLSCSQTLNHNVMYWYQQKSSQAPKLLFHYYDKDFNNEADTPDNFQSRRPNTSFCFLDIRSPGLGDTAMYLCATSRDSWGQPQHFGDGTRLSIL.

This clone appeared a few times. The chain recombines TRBV6-1 with TRBJ2-2; D might be TRBD2 (6 bases). The V gene lost 3 bases and the J gene lost 4 bases, with 15 bases spanning the gap. This CDR3 region has 16 residues. Per the germline V gene, CDR1 is MNHNS and CDR2 is SASEGT. Here the CDR3 reads CASSEFPGLSTGELFF. The CDR3 DNA sequence: TGTGCCAGCAGTGAGTTTCCGGGACTTTCCACCGGGGAGCTGTTTTTT.

This clone has just one count. The chain recombines TRBV19 with TRBJ1-1, with D hard to call. The germline V gene has CDR1 LNHDA and CDR2 SQIVND (reference sequence). With 3 bases removed from V and 0 bases from J, the gap between germline ends came to 14 bases. The CDR3 contains 16 residues. The CDR3 here is CASSMGLGGLNTEAFF. The CDR3 DNA sequence: TGTGCCAGTAGTATGGGCCTGGGAGGGTTGAACACTGAAGCTTTCTTT.

The chain joins TRBV9 to TRBJ1-5; tentative D call: TRBD1 (5 bases). Germline V lookup: CDR1 SGDLS, CDR2 YYNGEE. The CDR3 runs 16 residues. Between the trimmed V and J ends, which lost 0 bases and 3 bases, there was a span of 13 bases. The CDR3 region has the DNA TGTGCCAGCAGCGTAGGGGCAGGGATGTCCAATCAGCCCCAGCATTTT. Protein sequence: CASSVGAGMSNQPQHF.

The J gene is TRBJ2-7, the V gene TRBV24-1; TRBD1 aligns across 10 bases. V was clipped by 4 bases and J by 3 bases; unmatched bases: 8. This CDR3 is 16 amino acids long. CDR1 is KGHDR and CDR2 is SFDVKD in the germline V gene. This chain's CDR3 is CATSDPGTGDGYEQYF. The CDR3 DNA reads TGTGCCACCAGTGACCCCGGGACAGGGGATGGCTACGAGCAGTACTTC.

This sequence joins TRBV6-2 or TRBV6-3 and TRBJ1-6, with 7 nucleotides matching TRBD1. In germline, CDR1 is MNHEY, CDR2 SVGEGT. The CDR3 spans 14 residues. The ends lost 2 bases at V and 9 bases at J; junction bases unmatched: 4. The CDR3 sequence is CASSYRGLTSPLHF. The CDR3 bases are TGTGCCAGCAGTTACAGGGGGCTGACTTCACCCCTCCACTTT.

This chain uses TRBV2 with TRBJ1-6; D might be TRBD1 (6 bases). Trimming removed 4 bases at V and 4 bases at J, with 14 bases between. CDR1 and CDR2 (germline): SNHLY, FYNNEI. CDR3 size: 16 residues. In DNA, the CDR3 is TGTGCCAGCAGTGCAAACCGGGACAAGTATAATTCACCCCTCCACTTT. Amino acids: CASSANRDKYNSPLHF.

The chain uses TRBV11-1 and TRBJ2-6; D call uncertain. The CDR3 sequence is 15 residues long. CDR1 is SGHAT, CDR2 FQDESV, per germline (reference sequence). Trimming took off 2 bases at V and 2 bases at J, with 7 bases between the two ends. The CDR3 DNA reads as TGTGCCAGCAGCTTACAGAGCGCTGGGGCCAACGTCCTGACTTTC. Its translation is CASSLQSAGANVLTF.

The chain links TRBV12-3 or TRBV12-4 to TRBJ2-1; 7 bases agree with TRBD1. The V and J ends lost 6 bases and 10 bases, in that order; junction bases with no gene match: 3. The CDR3 contains 11 residues. The CDR3 loop reads CASREQGEQFF. The CDR3 coding sequence is TGTGCCAGCAGGGAACAGGGGGAGCAGTTCTTC.

The chain employs TRBV6-5 and TRBJ2-7; D gene ambiguous. Germline CDR1 reads MNHEY; CDR2 reads SVGAGI. Trimming shortened V by 8 bases and J by 2 bases, and 16 bases separated the two germline ends. CDR3 length: 14 amino acids. CDR3 DNA sequence: TGTGCCAGCGGATTCCTACGAGGAGCCTACGAGCAGTACTTC. Translated: CASGFLRGAYEQYF.

V usage is TRBV5-1 and J usage is TRBJ1-2; unclear D gene. This CDR3 has 17 amino acids. V was pared by 8 bases and J by 6 bases, with 29 bases between. Germline lookup yields CDR1 SGHRS and CDR2 YFSETQ. The CDR3 DNA reads TGCGCCAGTAGCCCTATGGCATGGACCGCTCCCGAAGATGGCTACACCTTC. It codes for CASSPMAWTAPEDGYTF.

The chain uses TRBV2 and TRBJ1-2; D ambiguous. The CDR3 spans 12 residues. Germline-derived CDR1 and CDR2 are SNHLY and FYNNEI. Trimming took 6 bases from V and 2 from J, leaving 7 bases between them. CDR3 protein: CASSPGNYGYTF. CDR3 bases: TGTGCCAGCAGCCCAGGAAACTATGGCTACACCTTC.

The V call is TRBV5-1, the J call TRBJ1-5; TRBD1 is a possible D gene (5 bases). Germline V gene data show CDR1 as SGHRS and CDR2 as YFSETQ. The CDR3 loop spans 13 amino acids. The V gene lost 4 bases and the J gene lost 4 bases, with 9 bases spanning the gap. CDR3 coding DNA: TGCGCCAGCAGCCCGGAGGGGAATCAGCCCCAGCATTTT. It is translated as CASSPEGNQPQHF. Looking up the rest from reference TRBV5-1 and TRBJ1-5 gives the full variable domain: KAGVTQTPRYLIKTRGQQVTLSCSPISGHRSVSWYQQTPGQGLQFLFEYFSETQRNKGNFPGRFSGRQFSNSRSEMNVSTLELGDSALYLCASSPEGNQPQHFGDGTRLSIL.

V and J are TRBV3-1 (or the pseudogene TRBV3-2) and TRBJ1-1; D is unclear. V dropped 6 bases and J dropped 1 base, with 9 bases sitting between them. Per the germline V gene, CDR1 is LGHDT and CDR2 is YNNKEL (reference sequence). The CDR3 is made up of 13 amino acids. CDR3 region: CASSRTANTEAFF. The CDR3 DNA is TGTGCCAGCAGTCGTACAGCGAACACTGAAGCTTTCTTT.

The table lists this clone with a count of one. The chain links TRBV2 to TRBJ2-5; D not certain. The CDR3 consists of 13 residues. V was shortened by 6 bases and J by 5 bases, with 13 bases between the two germline ends. Germline V CDR1 and CDR2: SNHLY, FYNNEI. The CDR3 DNA is TGTGCCAGCAGCTCGACCGGTTTGGAGACCCAGTACTTC. Translated, it gives CASSSTGLETQYF.

J is TRBJ2-1 and V is TRBV29-1; D unclear. The CDR3 is 10 residues long. Germline assignment: CDR1 SQVTM and CDR2 ANQGSEA. V lost 7 bases, J lost 2 bases, and 3 bases lay in between. In nucleotides, the CDR3 is TGCAGCGCAGCCTACAATGAGCAGTTCTTC. It translates to CSAAYNEQFF.

The gene calls are TRBV6-5 and TRBJ1-1; D not resolved. Trimming removed 1 base at V and 5 bases at J, with 14 bases between. The germline V gene has CDR1 MNHEY and CDR2 SVGAGI. This CDR3 region has 15 residues. The CDR3 sequence is CASSYYGTPETEAFF. DNA of the CDR3: TGTGCCAGCAGTTACTACGGCACGCCGGAAACTGAAGCTTTCTTT.

The gene calls are TRBV2 and TRBJ2-1; D call uncertain. Trimming took 6 bases from V and 5 from J, leaving 11 bases between them. This CDR3 spans 13 amino acids. Per the germline V gene, CDR1 is SNHLY and CDR2 is FYNNEI. The CDR3 DNA is TGTGCCAGCAGGCTAACTCTAAACAATGAGCAGTTCTTC. Its translation: CASRLTLNNEQFF.

The chain uses TRBV3-1 (or the pseudogene TRBV3-2) and TRBJ1-5; a possible D gene is TRBD1 (5 bases). CDR3 length: 15 residues. The germline gives CDR1 LGHDT, CDR2 YNNKEL (reference sequence). The ends were cut back, 6 bases at V and 0 bases at J, with 12 bases in the middle. CDR3 loop: CASSLTGDSNQPQHF. CDR3 bases: TGTGCCAGCAGTCTTACAGGCGATAGCAATCAGCCCCAGCATTTT.

The chain uses TRBV19 and TRBJ1-1, with TRBD1 matching over 7 bases. The CDR3 length is 10 residues. The ends lost 8 bases at V and 10 bases at J; junction bases unmatched: 4. Germline CDR1 and CDR2: LNHDA and SQIVND (reference sequence). The CDR3 loop is CASGGDRAFF. The CDR3 coding sequence is TGTGCCAGTGGGGGGGACAGAGCTTTCTTT.

This clone was observed a few times. The chain employs TRBV5-1 and TRBJ2-5; D is undetermined. The CDR3 totals 15 residues. Germline CDR1 is SGHRS and CDR2 is YFSETQ. V was clipped by 6 bases and J by 4 bases, with 19 bases between them. The CDR3 reads CASTMGSGSGETQYF. CDR3 DNA: TGCGCCAGCACTATGGGGTCCGGGTCTGGAGAGACCCAGTACTTC.

The rearrangement joins TRBV2 to TRBJ2-7, with D possibly being TRBD1 (6 bases). Trimming cost V 1 base and J 0 bases, with 10 bases left between them. This CDR3 has 15 residues. Germline CDR1 reads SNHLY; CDR2 reads FYNNEI. The CDR3 sequence is CASSEDRTASYEQYF. For the CDR3, the DNA is TGTGCCAGCAGTGAAGATAGGACAGCCTCCTACGAGCAGTACTTC. The full variable domain, rest sourced from reference TRBV2 and TRBJ2-7, is EPEVTQTPSHQVTQMGQEVILRCVPISNHLYFYWYRQILGQKVEFLVSFYNNEISEKSEIFDDQFSVERPDGSNFTLKIRSTKLEDSAMYFCASSEDRTASYEQYFGPGTRLTVT.

The V and J genes are TRBV7-9 and TRBJ2-3, with TRBD2 matching over 7 bases. CDR1 and CDR2 (germline): SEHNR, FQNEAQ (reference sequence). The CDR3 runs to 14 residues. The ends lost 8 bases at V and 1 base at J; junction bases unmatched: 6. The CDR3 DNA sequence: TGTGCCAGCGGTCTAAGCGGGGGCACAGATACGCAGTATTTT. As protein: CASGLSGGTDTQYF.

The genes are TRBV6-5 and TRBJ1-3; no firm D call. The CDR3 is 11 amino acids. The germline V gene has CDR1 MNHEY and CDR2 SVGAGI. V was pared by 6 bases and J by 8 bases, with 8 bases between. DNA for the CDR3: TGTGCCAGCAGGGACCGCGACACCATATATTTT. This gives the protein CASRDRDTIYF.

The gene calls are TRBV5-1 and TRBJ2-4, with D possibly matching TRBD2 (7 bases). Trimming removed 7 bases from V and 8 bases from J, with 28 bases in between. The CDR3 consists of 17 residues. Per germline, CDR1 SGHRS and CDR2 YFSETQ. CDR3 loop: CASSLDGGGPSWDIQYF. The DNA of the CDR3 is TGCGCCAGCTCCCTTGATGGGGGGGGCCCAAGCTGGGACATTCAGTACTTC.

This sequence joins TRBV5-1 and TRBJ1-1, with 8 positions matching TRBD1. The length of the CDR3 is 15 residues. The V segment lost 3 bases and the J segment 4 bases; nucleotides outside the gene matches: 8. In germline, CDR1 is SGHRS, CDR2 YFSETQ. The CDR3 region has the DNA TGCGCCAGCAGCTCGACAGGGGCCTGGGGCACTGAAGCTTTCTTT. Translating gives CASSSTGAWGTEAFF.